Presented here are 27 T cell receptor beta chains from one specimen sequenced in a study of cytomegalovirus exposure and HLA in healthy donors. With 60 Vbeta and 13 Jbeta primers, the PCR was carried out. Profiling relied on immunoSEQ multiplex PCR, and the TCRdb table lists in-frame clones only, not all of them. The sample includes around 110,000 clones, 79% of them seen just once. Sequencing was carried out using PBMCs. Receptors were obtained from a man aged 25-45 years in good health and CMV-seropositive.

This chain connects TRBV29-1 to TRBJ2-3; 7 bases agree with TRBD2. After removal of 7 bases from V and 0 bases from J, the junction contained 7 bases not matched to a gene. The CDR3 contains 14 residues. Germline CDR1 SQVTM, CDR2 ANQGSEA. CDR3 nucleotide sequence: TGCAGCGCGGACGGGGAGGGAAGCACAGATACGCAGTATTTT. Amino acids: CSADGEGSTDTQYF.

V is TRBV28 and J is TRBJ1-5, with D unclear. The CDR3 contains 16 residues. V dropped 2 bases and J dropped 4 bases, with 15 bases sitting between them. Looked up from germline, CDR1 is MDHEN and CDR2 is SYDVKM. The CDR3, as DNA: TGTGCCAGCAGTTTAACACCCAGTTCCTCAAATCAGCCCCAGCATTTT. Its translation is CASSLTPSSSNQPQHF.

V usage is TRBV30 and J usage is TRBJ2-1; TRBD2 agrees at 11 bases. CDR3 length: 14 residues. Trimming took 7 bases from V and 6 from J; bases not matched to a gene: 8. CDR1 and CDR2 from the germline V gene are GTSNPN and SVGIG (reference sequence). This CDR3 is CALGSGREPNEQFF. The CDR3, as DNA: TGTGCCTTGGGTAGCGGGAGGGAACCCAATGAGCAGTTCTTC.

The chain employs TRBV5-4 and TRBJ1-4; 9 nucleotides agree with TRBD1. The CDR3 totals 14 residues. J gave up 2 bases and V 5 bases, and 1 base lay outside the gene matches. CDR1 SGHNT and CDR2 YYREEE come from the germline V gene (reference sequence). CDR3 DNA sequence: TGTGCCAGCAGACAGGGGGCTACTAATGAAAAACTGTTTTTT. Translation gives CASRQGATNEKLFF.

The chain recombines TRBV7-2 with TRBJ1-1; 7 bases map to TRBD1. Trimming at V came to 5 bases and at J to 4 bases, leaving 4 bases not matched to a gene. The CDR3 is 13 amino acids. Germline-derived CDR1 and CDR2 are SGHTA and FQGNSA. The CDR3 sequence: CASSLRQGTEAFF. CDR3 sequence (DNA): TGTGCCAGCAGCCTTAGACAGGGCACTGAAGCTTTCTTT.

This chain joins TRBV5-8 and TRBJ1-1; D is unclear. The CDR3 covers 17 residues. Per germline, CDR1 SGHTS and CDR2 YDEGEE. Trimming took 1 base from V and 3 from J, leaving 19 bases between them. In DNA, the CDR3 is TGTGCCAGCAGCTTGAGGTTTGGGCCAAACATGGACACTGAAGCTTTCTTT. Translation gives CASSLRFGPNMDTEAFF.

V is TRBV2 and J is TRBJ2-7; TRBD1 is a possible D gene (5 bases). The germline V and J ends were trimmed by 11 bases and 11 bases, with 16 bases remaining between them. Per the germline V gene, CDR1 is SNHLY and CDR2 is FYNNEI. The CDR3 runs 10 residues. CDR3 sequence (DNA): TGTGCCGTCGAAAAGGAGACAGAGTACTTC. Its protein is CAVEKETEYF.

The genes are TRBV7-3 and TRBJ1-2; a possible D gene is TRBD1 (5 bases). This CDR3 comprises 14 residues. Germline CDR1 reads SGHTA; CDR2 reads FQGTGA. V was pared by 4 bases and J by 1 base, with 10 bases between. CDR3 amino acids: CASSSGQDNYGYTF. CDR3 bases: TGTGCCAGCAGCTCCGGACAAGATAACTATGGCTACACCTTC. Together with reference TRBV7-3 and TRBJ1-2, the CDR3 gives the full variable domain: GAGVSQTPSNKVTEKGKYVELRCDPISGHTALYWYRQSLGQGPEFLIYFQGTGAADDSGLPNDRFFAVRPEGSVSTLKIQRTERGDSAVYLCASSSGQDNYGYTFGSGTRLTVV.

The CDR3 sequence is CASSQETGGGETQYF. The CDR3 region has the DNA TGTGCCAGCAGCCAAGAAACTGGGGGAGGAGAGACCCAGTACTTC. The chain employs TRBV4-2 and TRBJ2-5; D perhaps matches TRBD2 (6 bases). From germline, CDR1 is LGHNA and CDR2 YNFKEQ. Trimming removed 0 bases at V and 4 bases at J, with 12 bases between. The length of the CDR3 is 15 residues.

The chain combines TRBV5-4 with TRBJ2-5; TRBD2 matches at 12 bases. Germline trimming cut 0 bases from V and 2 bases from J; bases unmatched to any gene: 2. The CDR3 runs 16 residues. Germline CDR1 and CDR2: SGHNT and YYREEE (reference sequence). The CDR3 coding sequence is TGTGCCAGCAGCTTGGGGCTAGCGGGAGGGCAAGAGACCCAGTACTTC. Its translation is CASSLGLAGGQETQYF.

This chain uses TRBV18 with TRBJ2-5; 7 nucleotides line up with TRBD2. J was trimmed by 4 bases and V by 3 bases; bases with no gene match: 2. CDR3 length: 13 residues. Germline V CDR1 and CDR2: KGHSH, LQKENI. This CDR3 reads CASSPGGRETQYF. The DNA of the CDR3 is TGTGCCAGCTCACCGGGCGGGAGAGAGACCCAGTACTTC.

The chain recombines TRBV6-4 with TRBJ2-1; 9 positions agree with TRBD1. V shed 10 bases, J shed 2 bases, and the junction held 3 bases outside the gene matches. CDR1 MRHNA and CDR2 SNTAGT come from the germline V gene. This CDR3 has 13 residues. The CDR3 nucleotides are TGTGCCAACGGGACAGGGACCTACAATGAGCAGTTCTTC. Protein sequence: CANGTGTYNEQFF.

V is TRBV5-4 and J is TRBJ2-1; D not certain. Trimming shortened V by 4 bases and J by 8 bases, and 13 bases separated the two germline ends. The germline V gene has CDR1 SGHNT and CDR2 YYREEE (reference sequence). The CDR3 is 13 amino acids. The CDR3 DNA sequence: TGTGCCAGCAGCAACGGTCCATCGGATGAGCAGTTCTTC. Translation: CASSNGPSDEQFF.

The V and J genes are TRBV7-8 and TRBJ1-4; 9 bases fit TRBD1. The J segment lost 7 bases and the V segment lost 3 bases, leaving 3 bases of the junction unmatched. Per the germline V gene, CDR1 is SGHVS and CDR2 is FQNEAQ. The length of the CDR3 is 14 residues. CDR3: CASSFDRGTEKLFF. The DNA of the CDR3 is TGTGCCAGCAGCTTTGACAGGGGGACTGAAAAACTGTTTTTT.

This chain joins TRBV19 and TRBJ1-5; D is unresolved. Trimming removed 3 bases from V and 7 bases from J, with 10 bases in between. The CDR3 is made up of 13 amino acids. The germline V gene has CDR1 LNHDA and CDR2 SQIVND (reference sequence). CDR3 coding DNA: TGTGCCAGTAGTATTTTGCAGAACCAGCCCCAGCATTTT. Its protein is CASSILQNQPQHF.

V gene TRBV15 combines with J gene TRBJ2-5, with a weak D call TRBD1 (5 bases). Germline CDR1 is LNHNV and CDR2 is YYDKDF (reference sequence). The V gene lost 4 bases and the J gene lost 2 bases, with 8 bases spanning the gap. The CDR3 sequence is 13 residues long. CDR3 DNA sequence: TGTGCCACCAGCACCGACAGTCAAGAGACCCAGTACTTC. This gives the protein CATSTDSQETQYF.

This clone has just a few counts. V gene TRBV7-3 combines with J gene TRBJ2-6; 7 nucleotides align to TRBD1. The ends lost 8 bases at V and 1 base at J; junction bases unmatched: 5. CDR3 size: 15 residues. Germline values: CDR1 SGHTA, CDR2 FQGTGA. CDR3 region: CASGDRRSGANVLTF. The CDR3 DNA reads TGTGCCAGCGGGGACAGAAGATCTGGGGCCAACGTCCTGACTTTC.

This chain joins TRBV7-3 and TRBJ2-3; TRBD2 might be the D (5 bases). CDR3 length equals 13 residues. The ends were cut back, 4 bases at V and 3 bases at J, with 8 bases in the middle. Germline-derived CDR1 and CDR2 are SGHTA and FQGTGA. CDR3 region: CASSSGNTDTQYF. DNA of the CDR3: TGTGCCAGCAGCTCCGGGAATACAGATACGCAGTATTTT. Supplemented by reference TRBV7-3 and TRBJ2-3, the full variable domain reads GAGVSQTPSNKVTEKGKYVELRCDPISGHTALYWYRQSLGQGPEFLIYFQGTGAADDSGLPNDRFFAVRPEGSVSTLKIQRTERGDSAVYLCASSSGNTDTQYFGPGTRLTVL.

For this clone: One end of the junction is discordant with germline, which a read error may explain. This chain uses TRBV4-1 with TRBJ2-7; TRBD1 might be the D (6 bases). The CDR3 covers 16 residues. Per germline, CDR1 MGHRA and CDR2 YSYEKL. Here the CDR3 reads CASSQQSRTDSYERYF. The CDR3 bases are TGCGCCAGCAGCCAACAAAGTCGGACAGATAGCTACGAGCGGTACTTC.

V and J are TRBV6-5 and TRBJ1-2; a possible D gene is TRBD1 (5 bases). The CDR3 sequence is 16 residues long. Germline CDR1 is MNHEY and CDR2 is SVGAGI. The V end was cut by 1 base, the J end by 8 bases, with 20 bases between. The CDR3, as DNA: TGTGCCAGCAGTTACTACATAATCCCGACAGAGGAGGGCTACACCTTC. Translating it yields CASSYYIIPTEEGYTF.

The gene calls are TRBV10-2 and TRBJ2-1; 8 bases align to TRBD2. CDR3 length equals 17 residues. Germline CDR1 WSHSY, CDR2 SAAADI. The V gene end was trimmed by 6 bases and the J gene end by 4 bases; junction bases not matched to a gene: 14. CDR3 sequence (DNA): TGCGCCAGCAGGACAGCGGGAGTGGGAAAAGGGTACAATGAGCAGTTCTTC. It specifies CASRTAGVGKGYNEQFF.

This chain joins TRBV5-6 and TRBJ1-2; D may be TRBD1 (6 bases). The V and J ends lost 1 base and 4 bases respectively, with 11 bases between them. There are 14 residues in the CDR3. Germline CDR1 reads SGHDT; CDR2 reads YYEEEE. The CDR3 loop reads CASSLRTGPYGYTF. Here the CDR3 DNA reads TGTGCCAGCAGCTTGCGTACAGGGCCCTATGGCTACACCTTC.

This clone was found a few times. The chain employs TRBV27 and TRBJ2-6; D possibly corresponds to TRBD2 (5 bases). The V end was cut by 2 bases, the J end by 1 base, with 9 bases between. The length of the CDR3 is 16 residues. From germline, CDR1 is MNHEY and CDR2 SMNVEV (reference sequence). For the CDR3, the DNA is TGTGCCAGCAGTTTAAGACGCGGGTCTGGGGCCAACGTCCTGACTTTC. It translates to CASSLRRGSGANVLTF.

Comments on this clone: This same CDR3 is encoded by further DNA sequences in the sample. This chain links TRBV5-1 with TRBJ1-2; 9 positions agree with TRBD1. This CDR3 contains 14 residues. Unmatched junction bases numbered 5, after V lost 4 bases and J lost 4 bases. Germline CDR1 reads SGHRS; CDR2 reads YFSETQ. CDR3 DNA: TGCGCCAGCAGCCCGGGACAGGGTGGCTATGGCTACACCTTC. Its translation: CASSPGQGGYGYTF.

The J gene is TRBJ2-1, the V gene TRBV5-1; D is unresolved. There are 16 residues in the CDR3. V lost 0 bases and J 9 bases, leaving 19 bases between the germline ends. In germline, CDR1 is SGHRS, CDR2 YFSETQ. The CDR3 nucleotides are TGCGCCAGCAGCTTGGCCTCCGTAAGCGAACGAGGTGAGCAGTTCTTC. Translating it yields CASSLASVSERGEQFF.

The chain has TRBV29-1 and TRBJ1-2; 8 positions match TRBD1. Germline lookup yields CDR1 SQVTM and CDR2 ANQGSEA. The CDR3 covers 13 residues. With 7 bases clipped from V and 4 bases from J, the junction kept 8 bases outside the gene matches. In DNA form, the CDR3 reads TGCAGCGCATTCACAGGGGGTGGCTATGGCTACACCTTC. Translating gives CSAFTGGGYGYTF. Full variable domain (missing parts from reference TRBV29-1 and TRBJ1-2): SAVISQKPSRDICQRGTSLTIQCQVDSQVTMMFWYRQQPGQSLTLIATANQGSEATYESGFVIDKFPISRPNLTFSTLTVSNMSPEDSSIYLCSAFTGGGYGYTFGSGTRLTVV.

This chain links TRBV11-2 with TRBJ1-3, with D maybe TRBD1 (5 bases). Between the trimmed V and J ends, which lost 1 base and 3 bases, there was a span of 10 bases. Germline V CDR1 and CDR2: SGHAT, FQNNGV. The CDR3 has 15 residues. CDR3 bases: TGTGCCAGCAGCTTAGGCAGGGTGGTTGGAAACACCATATATTTT. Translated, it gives CASSLGRVVGNTIYF.